This is a list of T cell receptor beta chains from one sample in a study of PD-L1 blockade in urothelial cancer. The method was immunoSEQ multiplex PCR; TCRdb's version includes in-frame clones alone and lacks a portion of them. The sample carries about 41,000 clones, about 88% recorded once. Sequences were derived from PBMCs, sampled around atezolizumab (anti-PD-L1) treatment. These receptors came from a man aged 70-80 years with urothelial cancer. Both conserved end residues are part of each CDR3. A D gene is named only where the DNA matches it firmly. Only part of the rows carry a size: once, few, many, or a class if the clone is expanded.

abundance	j_gene	d_gene	v_gene	CDR3nt	CDR3aa
-	TRBJ2-7	TRBD1	TRBV27	TGTGCCAGCAGTCTTGTCGGGACAGGGGCGGCCGAGCAGTACTTC	CASSLVGTGAAEQYF
-	TRBJ2-3	TRBD2	TRBV19	TGTGCCAGTAGCCTGGGGGGGGGCACAGATACGCAGTATTTT	CASSLGGGTDTQYF
-	TRBJ2-7	TRBD1	TRBV27	TGTGCCAGCAGTTTAGCCGGAGACAGGGGCTACGAGCAGTACTTC	CASSLAGDRGYEQYF
-	TRBJ2-2	-	TRBV19	TGTGCCACCCGACCGGGTTTGTACACCGGGGAGCTGTTTTTT	CATRPGLYTGELFF
once	TRBJ1-5	TRBD1	TRBV5-6	TGTGCCAGCAGCGGGTGGGACAGGGGGCGGGAGCCCCAGCATTTT	CASSGWDRGREPQHF
-	TRBJ1-1	TRBD1	TRBV6-6	TGTGCCAGCAGTTACGAAGGGGGCTTGAACACTGAAGCTTTCTTT	CASSYEGGLNTEAFF
-	TRBJ2-4	-	TRBV5-1	TGCGCCAGCAGCTTGGAGGGGATTGGGGACATTCAGTACTTC	CASSLEGIGDIQYF
-	TRBJ1-2	TRBD1	TRBV6-1	TGTGCCAGCAGTGAGGCAGGGGGAGACTATGGCTACACCTTC	CASSEAGGDYGYTF
-	TRBJ2-7	-	TRBV6-1	TGTGCCAGCACGGAAGGGGTGATCCCGTACGAGCAGTACTTC	CASTEGVIPYEQYF
once	TRBJ1-2	-	TRBV23-1	TGCGCCAGCAGTCAATCGAGGCAGGGCGAGGACTATGGCTACACCTTC	CASSQSRQGEDYGYTF
-	TRBJ1-2	-	TRBV19	TGTGCCAGTAGTACGGTGGGGGACTCCACTAACTATGGCTACACCTTC	CASSTVGDSTNYGYTF
-	TRBJ2-5	TRBD1	TRBV29-1	TGCAGCGTCGGAGGGACAGGGGGGCGGGAGACCCAGTACTTC	CSVGGTGGRETQYF
-	TRBJ2-2	-	TRBV7-3	TGTGCCAGCAGCTTAGGGACTCTCCCATCGGGGGAGCTGTTTTTT	CASSLGTLPSGELFF
-	TRBJ2-1	TRBD2	TRBV5-1	TGCGCCAGCAGCTTGTGGACTAGCGGGCAAGACAATGAGCAGTTCTTC	CASSLWTSGQDNEQFF
few	TRBJ2-2	-	TRBV27	TGTGCCAGCAGCCTTGTTACGAACACCGGGGAGCTGTTTTTT	CASSLVTNTGELFF
once	TRBJ1-5	-	TRBV7-2	TGTGCCAGCAGCTCCGGGGATGGGGCCCAGCATTTT	CASSSGDGAQHF
-	TRBJ1-1	-	TRBV19	TGTGCCTCCAACCTGGGGCTGGGGACTGAAGCTTTCTTT	CASNLGLGTEAFF
-	TRBJ1-1	-	TRBV27	TGTGCCAGCAGTTTCGGCGGGGGCATGAACACTGAAGCTTTCTTT	CASSFGGGMNTEAFF
-	TRBJ1-4	-	TRBV2	TGTGCCAGCAGTGAACGTAGTCTGCCTAATGAAAAACTGTTTTTT	CASSERSLPNEKLFF
-	TRBJ2-6	-	TRBV7-3	TGTGCCAGCAGCTTAGGTGGTCCAGGAACTGGGGCCAACGTCCTGACTTTC	CASSLGGPGTGANVLTF
once	TRBJ2-7	TRBD2	TRBV30	TGTGCCTGGGCTTCAGCGGGAGTCTCCTACGAGCAGTACTTC	CAWASAGVSYEQYF
-	TRBJ2-1	TRBD2	TRBV6-6	TGTGCCAGCAGTACCGGACTAGCGGGTGAGCAGTTCTTC	CASSTGLAGEQFF
-	TRBJ1-2	-	TRBV30	TGTGCCTGGAGTGGGGGAGGCGGGCCTGGCTACACCTTC	CAWSGGGGPGYTF
few	TRBJ1-2	TRBD1	TRBV13	TGTGCCAGCAGCCTAGGACAGGGCCAGGTCTATGGCTACACCTTC	CASSLGQGQVYGYTF
-	TRBJ1-5	-	TRBV25-1	TGTGCCAGCGGACACCATCAGCCCCAGCATTTT	CASGHHQPQHF
-	TRBJ2-5	-	TRBV5-1	TGCGCCAGCAGCGCCCTCGCGCTAAACCAAGAGACCCAGTACTTC	CASSALALNQETQYF
-	TRBJ1-2	-	TRBV13	TGTGCCAGCAGCTTAGGCCTTCAGGAGGGCCACTATGGCTACACCTTC	CASSLGLQEGHYGYTF
-	TRBJ2-2	TRBD1	TRBV2	TGTGCCAGCAGACCCAGGGGGCGAGGCACCGGGGAGCTGTTTTTT	CASRPRGRGTGELFF
-	TRBJ2-7	TRBD1	TRBV5-1	TGCGCCAGCAGCACCGGGACAGGGTACGAGCAGTACTTC	CASSTGTGYEQYF
-	TRBJ2-7	-	TRBV5-6	TGTGCCAGCAGCTTGGGGACTACCTACGAGCAGTACTTC	CASSLGTTYEQYF
-	TRBJ2-1	TRBD2	TRBV30	TGTGCCTGGAGCCCCCTAGCGGGACCTTACAATGAGCAGTTCTTC	CAWSPLAGPYNEQFF
once	TRBJ2-6	-	TRBV2	TGTGCCAGCAGTGAGGGCGGGCCCCCGACTGGGGCCAACGTCCTGACTTTC	CASSEGGPPTGANVLTF
-	TRBJ1-4	TRBD1	TRBV30	TGTGCCTGGAGTACGGGGACAGAGAGTGGAAAACTGTTTTTT	CAWSTGTESGKLFF
-	TRBJ2-3	TRBD1	TRBV10-3	TGTGCCATCAGTAAAACACAGGGGCTCGCAGATACGCAGTATTTT	CAISKTQGLADTQYF
-	TRBJ1-5	TRBD1	TRBV4-1	TGCGCCAGCAGCCAGGCGTCGTTTTCGGACAGGGGAGGTCAGCCCCAGCATTTT	CASSQASFSDRGGQPQHF
-	TRBJ2-2	TRBD2	TRBV29-1	TGCAGCGTAGTGACTAGCGGGACCACGGGGGAGCTGTTTTTT	CSVVTSGTTGELFF
-	TRBJ2-7	TRBD2	TRBV7-2	TGTGCCAGCAGCCGGACTAGCGGGAGCAACTACGAGCAGTACTTC	CASSRTSGSNYEQYF
-	TRBJ2-7	TRBD2	TRBV19	TGTGCCAGTAGTACGACTAGCGGGAGGGCCAACGAGCAGTACTTC	CASSTTSGRANEQYF
-	TRBJ2-5	TRBD2	TRBV28	TGTGCCAGCAGGGGACTAGCGGTACAAGAGACCCAGTACTTC	CASRGLAVQETQYF
-	TRBJ2-1	TRBD2	TRBV5-1	TGCGCCAGCAGCCCGGGACTAGCGGACTGGGATGAGCAGTTCTTC	CASSPGLADWDEQFF
-	TRBJ2-7	TRBD1	TRBV27	TGTGCCAGCAGTTTCCGGACAGGGGGAGGACTAGCCCAATTCTACGAGCAGTACTTC	CASSFRTGGGLAQFYEQYF
once	TRBJ2-1	TRBD2	TRBV29-1	TGCAGCGTATACCAAAGCGGGAGAGGCTCCTACAATGAGCAGTTCTTC	CSVYQSGRGSYNEQFF